This T cell receptor beta chain is drawn from a study of T cell changes during pregnancy in multiple sclerosis. Clones were sequenced by immunoSEQ multiplex PCR, and TCRdb holds only the in-frame ones, with some missing. The data show 40,000 to 50,000 clones, roughly 91% seen once. The CDR3 is 21 residues long. The receptor was derived from a female donor with multiple sclerosis, enrolled in a pregnancy study. The gene calls are TRBV21-1 and TRBJ1-5. TRBV21-1 is assigned pseudogene status. The sample was CD4+ T cells from peripheral blood mononuclear cells, taken in the third trimester of pregnancy. This chain's CDR3 is CASSLKTNSAQDYGVGQPQHF. CDR3 bases: TGTGCCAGCAGCCTCAAAACAAACTCTGCACAGGACTACGGGGTGGGTCAGCCCCAGCATTTT.